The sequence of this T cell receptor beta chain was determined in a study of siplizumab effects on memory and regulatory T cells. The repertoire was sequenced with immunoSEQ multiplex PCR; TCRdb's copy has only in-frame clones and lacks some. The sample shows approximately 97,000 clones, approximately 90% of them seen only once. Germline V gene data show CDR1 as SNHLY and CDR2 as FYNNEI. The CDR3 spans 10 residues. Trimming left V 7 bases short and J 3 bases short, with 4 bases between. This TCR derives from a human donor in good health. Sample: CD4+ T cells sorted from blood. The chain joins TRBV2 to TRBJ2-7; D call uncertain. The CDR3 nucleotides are TGTGCCAGCAAAAACTACGAGCAGTACTTC. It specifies CASKNYEQYF.